The T cell receptor beta chain under discussion was sequenced for a study of blood T cells in healthy people across ages. The overall study: There was about one barcoded beta molecule captured by template switching per two T cells.

Isolated per sample were at least 7 million PBMCs. The germline V gene encodes CDR1 MNHEY and CDR2 SMNVEV (reference sequence). V shed 7 bases, J shed 6 bases, and the junction held 20 bases outside the gene matches. CDR3 length: 17 residues. As to this clonotype: Its antigen is still unknown.

A second PCR of about 6 to 11 cycles used a sample-barcoded 5' primer and a J-beta primer mix. A single record per CDR3 protein comes from TCRdb applying MiXCR to the 5' RACE reads. The table lists hundreds of thousands of distinct CDR3 sequences, roughly 50% of them singletons. Findings and limits, study-wide: PBMCs went unsorted, and a conclusive naive versus antigen-experienced comparison was therefore prevented.

The clonotype was recovered from a woman aged 60-75 years in good health. V and J are TRBV27 and TRBJ1-2, with 7 bases fitting TRBD1. The sequenced material came from blood. CDR3 protein: CASNRGPGQRARDGYTF. In nucleotides, the CDR3 is TGTGCCAGCAATCGTGGACCGGGACAGAGGGCGCGCGATGGCTACACCTTC.